Below, 25 T cell receptor beta chains from the same sample are listed, as sequenced in a study of cytomegalovirus exposure and HLA in healthy donors. PCR amplification relied on 60 Vbeta primers (plus 13 Jbeta primers). The protocol was immunoSEQ multiplex PCR, while the TCRdb copy is restricted to in-frame clones and leaves out a portion. The sample includes 130,000 to 150,000 clones, roughly 80% seen only once; the top ten take 4.5% to 6.5%. Sequenced sample: PBMCs. These TCRs come from a male donor in good health and CMV-seronegative.

In DNA, the CDR3 is TGTGCCAGCGGCGACTTGGGGGCCGCCACTGAAGCTTTCTTT. This translates into CASGDLGAATEAFF. The V call is TRBV13, the J call TRBJ1-1; a weak D match, TRBD1 (6 bases). This CDR3 has 14 residues. Germline lookup yields CDR1 PRHDT and CDR2 FYEKMQ (reference sequence). V gave up 8 bases and J gave up 4 bases, with 17 bases separating them.

The V gene is TRBV5-1, the J gene TRBJ1-1, with 8 bases lining up with TRBD1. V lost 4 bases, J lost 6 bases, and 8 bases stayed unmatched. Germline V CDR1 and CDR2: SGHRS, YFSETQ. The CDR3 loop spans 14 amino acids. CDR3 protein: CASSLGQGNSEAFF. DNA of the CDR3: TGCGCCAGCAGCCTAGGACAGGGAAATTCTGAAGCTTTCTTT.

This clone was seen once. The gene calls are TRBV7-2 and TRBJ1-3; tentative D call: TRBD1 (5 bases). This CDR3 is 15 amino acids long. The V and J ends lost 5 bases and 0 bases respectively, with 11 bases between them. In germline, CDR1 is SGHTA, CDR2 FQGNSA. As DNA, the CDR3 is TGTGCCAGCAGCCAGAGCAGGGTCTCTGGAAACACCATATATTTT. Translation: CASSQSRVSGNTIYF.

On this clone: In the same sample, other DNA sequences code for this CDR3. The chain joins TRBV7-9 to TRBJ2-2, with 7 bases that match TRBD1. V trimming: 1 base; J trimming: 1 base; junction bases outside the gene matches: 0. This CDR3 is built from 15 residues. CDR1 and CDR2 from the germline V gene are SEHNR and FQNEAQ (reference sequence). CDR3: CASSLDRGNTGELFF. For the CDR3, the DNA is TGTGCCAGCAGCTTAGACAGGGGGAACACCGGGGAGCTGTTTTTT.

The chain uses TRBV5-1 and TRBJ2-5; 9 bases fit TRBD1. V dropped 4 bases and J dropped 7; count of bases not matched to a gene: 8. In germline, CDR1 is SGHRS, CDR2 YFSETQ. The CDR3 is made up of 14 amino acids. CDR3 in amino acids: CASSATGGDGTQYF. As DNA, the CDR3 is TGCGCCAGCAGCGCCACAGGGGGCGATGGGACCCAGTACTTC.

The chain couples TRBV4-2 to TRBJ1-2, with a weak D call TRBD1 (5 bases). Germline V lookup: CDR1 LGHNA, CDR2 YNFKEQ. The CDR3 totals 17 residues. Trimming removed 0 bases at V and 3 bases at J, with 17 bases between. CDR3 DNA sequence: TGTGCCAGCAGCCAAGAGGAAGGGGCACTGGACCACTATGGCTACACCTTC. Translating gives CASSQEEGALDHYGYTF.

The chain is built from TRBV2 and TRBJ2-7, with 10 bases matching TRBD1. Germline loops: CDR1 SNHLY, CDR2 FYNNEI. V lost 6 bases, J lost 2 bases, and 1 base stayed unmatched. CDR3 length: 13 amino acids. CDR3 region: CASRGTGAYEQYF. For the CDR3, the DNA is TGTGCCAGCAGAGGGACAGGGGCCTACGAGCAGTACTTC.

The chain is built from TRBV6-5 and TRBJ1-1; tentative D call: TRBD1 (5 bases). Germline lookup yields CDR1 MNHEY and CDR2 SVGAGI. With 5 bases removed from V and 10 bases from J, the gap between germline ends came to 17 bases. The CDR3 sequence is 13 residues long. For the CDR3, the DNA is TGTGCCAGCAGTAACCAGGGCCACCTAGGAGCTTTCTTT. This sequence encodes CASSNQGHLGAFF.

The chain employs TRBV30 and TRBJ2-7; D is undetermined. Looked up from germline, CDR1 is GTSNPN and CDR2 is SVGIG (reference sequence). CDR3 size: 13 residues. Trimming cost V 5 bases and J 8 bases, with 19 bases left between them. DNA of the CDR3: TGTGCCTGGGCCTCTGCAGCAGGTGACCAGCAGTACTTC. It encodes CAWASAAGDQQYF.

The chain is built from TRBV30 and TRBJ2-5; weak D call: TRBD1 (6 bases). TRBJ2-7 matches the DNA end more closely, so the J call is doubtful. This CDR3 is built from 13 residues. CDR1 is GTSNPN and CDR2 is SVGIG in the germline V gene (reference sequence). The CDR3 DNA reads as TGTGCACAGACCAGGGACACGAGCTACGAGCAGTACTTC. Translated: CAQTRDTSYEQYF.

The rearrangement links TRBV5-4 to TRBJ1-2; D is unclear. Germline lookup yields CDR1 SGHNT and CDR2 YYREEE (reference sequence). CDR3 size: 16 residues. V was clipped by 0 bases and J by 0 bases, with 12 bases between them. CDR3 protein: CASSLGSALANYGYTF. The CDR3 coding sequence is TGTGCCAGCAGCTTGGGGTCAGCCCTAGCTAACTATGGCTACACCTTC.

The chain recombines TRBV28 with TRBJ1-2; 11 bases fit TRBD1. V lost 3 bases and J lost 3; bases outside the gene matches: 3. Germline CDR1 MDHEN, CDR2 SYDVKM. The CDR3 runs 15 residues. CDR3 sequence: CASSFRTGGYYGYTF. The CDR3 DNA reads as TGTGCCAGCAGTTTCAGGACAGGGGGCTACTATGGCTACACCTTC.

V and J are TRBV10-3 and TRBJ1-1, with D unclear. V shed 6 bases and J shed 4 bases, with 18 bases lying between them. Germline CDR1 is ENHRY and CDR2 is SYGVKD. The CDR3 loop spans 15 amino acids. The CDR3 region has the DNA TGTGCCATCAGAGCAAGCAGATCCACTACCACTGAAGCTTTCTTT. Residues: CAIRASRSTTTEAFF.

CDR3 DNA sequence: TGTGCCAGCAGTGGACTAGCGGACACCGGGGAGCTGTTTTTT. It encodes CASSGLADTGELFF. The V and J genes are TRBV6-4 and TRBJ2-2, with 9 bases identical to TRBD2. CDR1 is MRHNA and CDR2 is SNTAGT in the germline V gene. V was pared by 4 bases and J by 3 bases, with 0 bases of the junction left unmatched. The CDR3 has 14 amino acids.

The rearrangement joins TRBV7-7 to TRBJ2-2, with D uncertain. Germline V CDR1 and CDR2: SSHAT, FNYEAQ (reference sequence). V gave up 2 bases and J gave up 5 bases, with 9 bases separating them. The CDR3 totals 14 residues. CDR3 region: CASSLNTGTGELFF. CDR3 coding DNA: TGTGCCAGCAGCTTAAATACGGGTACCGGGGAGCTGTTTTTT.

The chain uses TRBV4-3 and TRBJ2-3; TRBD2 matches at 7 bases. This CDR3 has 16 amino acids. The germline gives CDR1 LGHNA, CDR2 YSLEER. The junction had 11 bases not matched to a gene; V was cut back by 7 bases and J by 1 base. CDR3 nucleotides: TGCGCCAGCACCGAGTACGGGGGGACCTGCACAGATACGCAGTATTTT. It codes for CASTEYGGTCTDTQYF.

The V call is TRBV9, the J call TRBJ2-2; possible D gene TRBD2, 6 bases. CDR1 and CDR2 from the germline V gene are SGDLS and YYNGEE. Trimming removed 2 bases at V and 6 bases at J, with 20 bases between. The CDR3 loop spans 17 amino acids. The CDR3 loop is CASSVSPGLRTPGELFF. The CDR3 DNA follows: TGTGCCAGCAGCGTCTCCCCGGGACTTAGGACCCCCGGGGAGCTGTTTTTT.

V is TRBV6-6 and J is TRBJ1-6; TRBD1 matches 7 bases. CDR1 MNHNY and CDR2 SVGAGI come from the germline V gene (reference sequence). The CDR3 runs to 14 residues. V was pared by 5 bases and J by 5 bases, with 3 bases of the junction left unmatched. CDR3 coding DNA: TGTGCCAGCAGTGGGGGGACAGATAATTCACCCCTCCACTTT. This sequence encodes CASSGGTDNSPLHF.

The CDR3 bases are TGTGCCAGCAGCTTAGTGGGCAGGGGTCTCTCCTACGAGCAGTACTTC. Translated, it gives CASSLVGRGLSYEQYF. The J gene is TRBJ2-5, the V gene TRBV7-8; D may be TRBD1 (6 bases). TRBJ2-7 explains the end of the DNA better; the J call may be wrong. The CDR3 extends over 16 amino acids. Germline CDR1 is SGHVS and CDR2 is FQNEAQ.

The chain joins TRBV4-3 to TRBJ2-1; D might be TRBD1 (6 bases). V dropped 4 bases and J dropped 4 bases, with 11 bases sitting between them. CDR1 is LGHNA and CDR2 is YSLEER in the germline V gene. This CDR3 comprises 14 residues. The DNA of the CDR3 is TGCGCCAGCAGCCGAACGACAGGTTACAATGAGCAGTTCTTC. This sequence encodes CASSRTTGYNEQFF.

The chain employs TRBV11-2 and TRBJ2-3; D is ambiguous. The CDR3 has 11 amino acids. The V and J ends lost 5 bases and 6 bases respectively, with 6 bases between them. Germline loops: CDR1 SGHAT, CDR2 FQNNGV. CDR3 in amino acids: CASSRVDTQYF. As DNA, the CDR3 is TGTGCCAGCAGCAGAGTGGATACGCAGTATTTT.

The rearrangement uses TRBV10-2 and TRBJ2-1; 9 bases align to TRBD1. The junction had 6 bases not matched to a gene; V was cut back by 2 bases and J by 7 bases. Germline V gives CDR1 WSHSY, CDR2 SAAADI. The CDR3 sequence is 15 residues long. In DNA form, the CDR3 reads TGCGCCAGCAGTGAGCCGGGACAGGGCCGTAATGAGCAGTTCTTC. It codes for CASSEPGQGRNEQFF.

This chain links TRBV7-9 with TRBJ1-2; D remains unclear. This CDR3 spans 12 amino acids. The germline V gene encodes CDR1 SEHNR and CDR2 FQNEAQ (reference sequence). The V gene lost 2 bases and the J gene lost 4 bases, with 5 bases spanning the gap. The CDR3 nucleotides read TGTGCCAGCAGCTTAATCTCCTATGGCTACACCTTC. As protein: CASSLISYGYTF.

The chain carries TRBV4-2 and TRBJ2-5; tentative D call: TRBD2 (5 bases). Matching the DNA end better, TRBJ2-7 makes the J call doubtful. This CDR3 contains 15 residues. Germline values: CDR1 LGHNA, CDR2 YNFKEQ. The chain's CDR3 is CASSSRSGTTYEQYF. CDR3 DNA: TGTGCCAGCAGCTCGAGGAGCGGCACCACCTACGAGCAGTACTTC.

V usage is TRBV6-5 and J usage is TRBJ2-3, with TRBD1 matching over 8 bases. Germline CDR1 and CDR2: MNHEY and SVGAGI. The CDR3 is 16 amino acids. V trimming: 0 bases; J trimming: 1 base; junction bases outside the gene matches: 3. The CDR3 DNA is TGTGCCAGCAGTTACTCGGTGGACAGGGGCACAGATACGCAGTATTTT. Translated, it gives CASSYSVDRGTDTQYF.